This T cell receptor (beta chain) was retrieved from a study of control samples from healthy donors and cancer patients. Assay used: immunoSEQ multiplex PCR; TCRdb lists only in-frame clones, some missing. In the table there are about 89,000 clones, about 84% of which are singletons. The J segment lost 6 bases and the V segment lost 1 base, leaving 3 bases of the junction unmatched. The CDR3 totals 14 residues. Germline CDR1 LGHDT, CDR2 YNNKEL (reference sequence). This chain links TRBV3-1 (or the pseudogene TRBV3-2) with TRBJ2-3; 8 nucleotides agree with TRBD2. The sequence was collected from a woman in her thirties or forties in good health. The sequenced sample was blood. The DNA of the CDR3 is TGTGCCAGCAGCCAAGCGGGGGGGAAGGATACGCAGTATTTT. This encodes CASSQAGGKDTQYF.